The 28 T cell receptor beta chains below come from one sample, sequenced in a study of tumor-infiltrating lymphocytes in primary liver carcinoma. Reverse transcription of about 0.5 ug total RNA with a constant-region primer produced TCR beta cDNA. Each TCR beta library was derived from three nested multiplex PCR rounds that employed slightly modified ARM-PCR. Amplification in the first two PCR rounds was performed using TRBV1-TRBV30 forward primers and a C-beta reverse primer for around 11 cycles each. From the multiplex PCR reads, TCRdb called clonotypes with MiXCR, one entry per CDR3 protein. This sample has 150,000 to 200,000 distinct CDR3 sequences; about two thirds occur once, and the top ten carry approximately 6.5%. Researchers drew blood RNA from unsorted whole blood and extracted germline DNA as well. The material sequenced was peripheral blood. The receptors originated from a woman aged 60 to 75 with primary liver carcinoma and hepatitis B virus infection.

With respect to this clonotype: A much larger clone is a single base away; this may be a read error. This CDR3 reads CASSQNFAGVGAFF. The CDR3 DNA is TGTGCCAGCAGCCAAAATTTCGCCGGTGTGGGAGCTTTCTTT. The chain joins TRBV14 to TRBJ1-1, with D hard to call. The CDR3 extends over 14 amino acids. CDR1 and CDR2 (germline): SGHDN, FVKESK. Trimming removed 2 bases from V and 10 bases from J, with 17 bases in between. Variable domain in full (rest from reference TRBV14 and TRBJ1-1): EAGVTQFPSHSVIEKGQTVTLRCDPISGHDNLYWYRRVMGKEIKFLLHFVKESKQDESGMPNNRFLAERTGGTYSTLKVQPAELEDSGVYFCASSQNFAGVGAFFGQGTRLTVV.

Comments on this clonotype: A much larger clone is a single base away; this may be a read error. The chain carries TRBV5-1 and TRBJ1-4; tentative D call: TRBD1 (6 bases). This CDR3 is built from 13 residues. Per germline, CDR1 SGHRS and CDR2 YFSETQ. The CDR3 region has the DNA TGCGCCAGCAGGGAACGGGGGGCTGAAGAACTGTTTTTT. The encoded protein is CASRERGAEELFF.

This clonotype was seen more than once but under ten times. This chain joins TRBV24-1 and TRBJ2-3, with 12 bases that match TRBD2. The trim removed 4 bases at V and 10 bases at J, leaving 14 bases unmatched. This CDR3 spans 17 amino acids. Germline V gene sequence: CDR1 KGHDR, CDR2 SFDVKD. CDR3 DNA: TGTGCCACCAGTGACCCACTAACACTAGCGGGGGGCGCGGCGCAGTATTTT. Its protein product is CATSDPLTLAGGAAQYF.

This rearrangement joins TRBV4-1 to TRBJ1-6; D gene unclear. The V gene lost 2 bases and the J gene lost 9 bases, with 20 bases spanning the gap. Germline-derived CDR1 and CDR2 are MGHRA and YSYEKL. The CDR3 runs to 17 residues. This CDR3 reads CASSQPQRGGGSSPLHF. The CDR3 DNA reads TGCGCCAGCAGCCAACCCCAGCGGGGAGGTGGGAGTTCACCCCTCCACTTT.

This clonotype was detected once. J is TRBJ2-7 and V is TRBV11-2; D unresolved. Germline CDR1 and CDR2: SGHAT and FQNNGV. The CDR3 loop spans 15 amino acids. The V and J ends lost 0 bases and 9 bases respectively, with 18 bases between them. The CDR3 coding sequence is TGTGCCAGCAGCTTAGAGTGGTGGCAGGTCAACGGGCAGTACTTC. Its translation: CASSLEWWQVNGQYF.

With respect to this clonotype: A read error may explain this, as a much larger clone is one base away. The rearrangement joins TRBV5-4 to TRBJ2-5, with 7 bases lining up with TRBD1. This CDR3 spans 16 amino acids. Germline CDR1 reads SGHNT; CDR2 reads YYREEE (reference sequence). V was pared by 0 bases and J by 1 base, with 6 bases of the junction left unmatched. CDR3 sequence reads: CASSLVRDSAQETQYF. The DNA for the CDR3 is TGTGCCAGCAGCTTGGTCCGGGACAGCGCCCAAGAGACCCAGTACTTC.

With respect to this clonotype: An end of the junction does not agree with germline; a read error may underlie this. J is TRBJ2-2 and V is TRBV6-5; TRBD2 aligns across 14 bases. The CDR3 has 18 amino acids. Per germline, CDR1 MNHEY and CDR2 SVGAGI. CDR3 region: CGSSSTSGRAWRTGELFF. Here the CDR3 DNA reads TGTGGCAGCAGTTCGACTAGCGGGAGGGCCTGGCGCACCGGGGAGCTGTTTTTT.

Remarks on this clonotype: The conserved phenylalanine or tryptophan is not found at the CDR3 terminus, so this likely reflects a read error. The DNA for the CDR3 is TGTGCCAGTAGCCAAGGGGACAGCGGGGTTTACAATGAGCAGTTCATC. Its translation: CASSQGDSGVYNEQFI. The chain couples TRBV4-2 to TRBJ2-1; TRBD1 or TRBD2 may be the D gene (7 bases each). The CDR3 runs 16 residues. Germline CDR1 reads LGHNA; CDR2 reads YNFKEQ.

A word on this clonotype: A much larger clone lies a single base off, so this may be a read error. This chain joins TRBV6-1 and TRBJ1-2; a possible D gene is TRBD1 (5 bases). CDR1 and CDR2 from the germline V gene are MNHNS and SASEGT. This CDR3 comprises 12 residues. CDR3 nucleotides: TGTGCCAACAGTGACGGACCGGGGCGCTACACCTTC. This sequence encodes CANSDGPGRYTF.

In nucleotides, the CDR3 is TGTGCCATCAGTGTTTCGAGCGGGAGTGTATACAATGAGCAGTTCTTC. Protein product: CAISVSSGSVYNEQFF. The V call is TRBV10-3, the J call TRBJ2-1, with TRBD2 identical over 8 bases. The CDR3 loop spans 16 amino acids. CDR1 is ENHRY and CDR2 is SYGVKD in the germline V gene. After removal of 4 bases from V and 4 bases from J, the junction contained 9 bases not matched to a gene.

A few counts support this clonotype. The conserved phenylalanine or tryptophan is not found at the CDR3 terminus, so this likely reflects a read error. It is unclear where the CDR3 begins or ends on the DNA, so no DNA is shown, and the CDR3 is as TCRdb lists it. The J gene is TRBJ2-7, the V gene TRBV12-3 or TRBV12-4; no check of the table's D call, TRBD1, against the DNA was made. The CDR3 numbers 13 amino acids, ends counted. The CDR3 sequence: CASSLLGQSQLYS.

On this clonotype itself: An end of the junction differs from the germline gene, which may be a read error. The chain is built from TRBV11-2 and TRBJ2-3; TRBD2 matches 8 bases. CDR1 and CDR2 (germline): SGHAT, FQNNGV. The CDR3 contains 17 residues. In DNA, the CDR3 is TGTGCCAACAGTACCGTCGCGGGCAGCGGGAGCACAGATACGCATTATTTT. Its translation is CANSTVAGSGSTDTHYF. Complete variable domain (other parts from reference TRBV11-2 and TRBJ2-3): EAGVAQSPRYKIIEKRQSVAFWCNPISGHATLYWYQQILGQGPKLLIQFQNNGVVDDSQLPKDRFSAERLKGVDSTLKIQPAKLEDSAVYLCANSTVAGSGSTDTHYFGPGTRLTVL.

Worth noting for this clonotype: A read error may produce the germline difference seen at one junction end. The chain employs TRBV12-3 or TRBV12-4 and TRBJ1-6; D is ambiguous. This CDR3 has 13 amino acids. The CDR3 loop is CVSSRAADSPLHF. CDR3 DNA: TGTGTCAGCAGCCGTGCGGCCGATTCACCCCTCCACTTT.

The chain combines TRBV25-1 with TRBJ2-3; 10 bases agree with TRBD1. CDR3 length: 16 amino acids. V lost 2 bases and J lost 3; bases outside the gene matches: 5. Germline CDR1 MGHDK, CDR2 SYGVNS. CDR3 sequence: CASSEAGTGATDTQYF. In DNA form, the CDR3 reads TGTGCCAGCAGTGAAGCCGGGACAGGGGCAACAGATACGCAGTATTTT.

This clonotype has at least ten counts. The chain is built from TRBV4-2 and TRBJ2-7; D gene ambiguous. Germline loops: CDR1 LGHNA, CDR2 YNFKEQ. V lost 1 base to trimming and J lost 3 bases, with 10 bases between them. The CDR3 is made up of 14 amino acids. CDR3 sequence (DNA): TGTGCCAGCAGCCAAGGTTTAGAGTACTACGAGCAGTACTTC. Translation gives CASSQGLEYYEQYF.

There are a few counts of this clonotype. This chain connects TRBV7-9 to TRBJ2-7; 7 nucleotides align to TRBD1. The CDR3 contains 14 residues. Trimming cost V 3 bases and J 6 bases; bases outside gene matches: 8. From germline, CDR1 is SEHNR and CDR2 FQNEAQ (reference sequence). CDR3: CASSFPITGVEQYF. CDR3 nucleotides: TGTGCCAGCAGCTTCCCCATCACAGGGGTCGAGCAGTACTTC.

The J gene is TRBJ1-1, the V gene TRBV5-1, with D possibly being TRBD1 (6 bases). V lost 0 bases to trimming and J lost 6 bases, with 21 bases between them. The CDR3 covers 17 residues. Germline assignment: CDR1 SGHRS and CDR2 YFSETQ. The CDR3 sequence: CASSLGDLRGRLAEAFF. CDR3 DNA: TGCGCCAGCAGCTTGGGGGATCTCAGGGGTAGATTGGCTGAAGCTTTCTTT.

This clonotype was recorded at least ten times. This chain uses TRBV6-2 or TRBV6-3 with TRBJ1-2; perhaps TRBD1 as D (5 bases). V shed 6 bases and J shed 6 bases, with 17 bases lying between them. The germline V gene encodes CDR1 MNHEY and CDR2 SVGEGT. The CDR3 length is 14 residues. CDR3 amino acids: CASSAPRVQDGYTF. CDR3 DNA: TGTGCCAGCAGCGCCCCCAGGGTTCAGGATGGCTACACCTTC.

Points on this clonotype: Relative to the germline gene, one junction end is altered; a read error may explain this. This sequence joins TRBV19 and TRBJ1-5; D is perhaps TRBD1 (6 bases). Per the germline V gene, CDR1 is LNHDA and CDR2 is SQIVND (reference sequence). This CDR3 spans 18 amino acids. The CDR3 region is CATSIIPGTPSSNQPQHF. DNA for the CDR3: TGTGCCACTAGTATAATACCCGGGACACCCTCTAGCAATCAGCCCCAGCATTTT.

The J gene is TRBJ2-1, the V gene TRBV11-3; 7 bases are shared with TRBD1. The CDR3 sequence is 15 residues long. CDR1 and CDR2 (germline): SGHNT, YENEEA. V lost 5 bases to trimming and J lost 5 bases; unmatched junction nucleotides: 9. The CDR3 nucleotides are TGTGCCAGCAGCCCCCCAGGGGGAAGCCACAATGAGCAGTTCTTC. Its protein is CASSPPGGSHNEQFF.

The rearrangement joins TRBV6-5 to TRBJ2-2, with D hard to call. V was pared by 0 bases and J by 7 bases, with 12 bases between. Germline V gene sequence: CDR1 MNHEY, CDR2 SVGAGI. The CDR3 has 15 residues. The CDR3, as DNA: TGTGCCAGCAGTTACTCGGTAGGGTGGGGCGGGGAGCTGTTTTTT. Encoded protein: CASSYSVGWGGELFF.

Only a few counts were recorded for this clonotype. The chain couples TRBV30 to TRBJ1-1, with 8 bases lining up with TRBD1. Losses at the gene ends were 5 bases for V and 5 bases for J; bases not matched to a gene: 19. Germline CDR1 reads GTSNPN; CDR2 reads SVGIG (reference sequence). This CDR3 has 17 residues. The CDR3 reads CAWESPLRTGRLTEAFF. The CDR3 coding sequence is TGTGCCTGGGAATCACCACTAAGGACAGGGCGACTTACTGAAGCTTTCTTT.

This clonotype was counted many times. The chain carries TRBV6-6 and TRBJ1-2; unclear D gene. Per the germline V gene, CDR1 is MNHNY and CDR2 is SVGAGI (reference sequence). The CDR3 contains 11 residues. Trimming took 7 bases from V and 2 from J, leaving 5 bases between them. The CDR3 DNA sequence: TGTGCCAGCAACAGCAACTATGGCTACACCTTC. Protein: CASNSNYGYTF.

As to this clonotype: Since no conserved phenylalanine or tryptophan closes the CDR3, a read error is the likely cause. This sequence joins TRBV6-5 and TRBJ2-5, with D perhaps TRBD1 (6 bases). Per the germline V gene, CDR1 is MNHEY and CDR2 is SVGAGI. CDR3 length: 15 amino acids. Here the CDR3 reads CASSRNRANQETQYY. The CDR3 DNA reads TGTGCTAGCAGCCGAAACAGGGCAAACCAAGAGACCCAGTACTAC.

Note on this clonotype: A much more abundant neighbour one base away suggests this may be a read error. The rearrangement links TRBV5-6 to TRBJ2-1, with D hard to call. This CDR3 has 15 amino acids. Looked up from germline, CDR1 is SGHDT and CDR2 is YYEEEE. CDR3 protein: CASRLVLSAYNEQFF. The CDR3 region has the DNA TGTGCCAGCAGATTGGTGTTGTCAGCCTACAATGAGCAGTTCTTC.

The chain recombines TRBV4-2 with TRBJ1-2; 7 bases are shared with TRBD1. The germline V gene has CDR1 LGHNA and CDR2 YNFKEQ. This CDR3 spans 15 amino acids. V gave up 4 bases and J gave up 4 bases; unmatched junction bases: 9. The CDR3 spells CASSPTGTAFYGYTF. The CDR3 region has the DNA TGTGCCAGCAGCCCCACCGGGACAGCGTTCTATGGCTACACCTTC.

This clonotype was recorded at least ten times. The chain is built from TRBV12-3 or TRBV12-4 and TRBJ2-1; 13 bases map to TRBD2. The CDR3 sequence is 16 residues long. The J segment lost 7 bases and the V segment lost 5 bases, leaving 8 bases of the junction unmatched. CDR3 bases: TGTGCCAGCAGTGCGACTAGCGGGAGGCGTTCAAATGAGCAGTTCTTC. This encodes CASSATSGRRSNEQFF.

To note about this clonotype: The germline gene is not matched at one end of the junction; a read error may be the cause. This sequence joins TRBV5-1 and TRBJ2-7; D perhaps matches TRBD2 (6 bases). CDR3 length: 15 residues. CDR1 and CDR2 from the germline V gene are SGHRS and YFSETQ. CDR3 DNA sequence: TGCGCCAGCAGCTTTGCCGGGAGTGGGGTCCGAGAGCAGTGCTTC. Encoded protein: CASSFAGSGVREQCF.